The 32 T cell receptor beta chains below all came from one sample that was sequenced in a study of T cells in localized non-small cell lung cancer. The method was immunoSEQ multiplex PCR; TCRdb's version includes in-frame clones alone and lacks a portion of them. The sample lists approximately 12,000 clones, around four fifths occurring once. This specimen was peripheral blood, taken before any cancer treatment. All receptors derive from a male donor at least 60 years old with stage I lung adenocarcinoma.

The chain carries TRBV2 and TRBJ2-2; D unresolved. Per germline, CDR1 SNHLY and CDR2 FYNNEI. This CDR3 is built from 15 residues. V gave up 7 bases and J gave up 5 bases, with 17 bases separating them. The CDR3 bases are TGTGCCAGCAACAGAATAAAAACTGAGACCGGGGAGCTGTTTTTT. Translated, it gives CASNRIKTETGELFF.

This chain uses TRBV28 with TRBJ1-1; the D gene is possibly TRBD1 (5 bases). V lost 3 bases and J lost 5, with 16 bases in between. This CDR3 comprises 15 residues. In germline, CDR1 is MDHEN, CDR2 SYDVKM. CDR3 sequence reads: CASSFGFSGLTEAFF. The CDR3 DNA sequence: TGTGCCAGCAGTTTCGGGTTCTCAGGGCTGACTGAAGCTTTCTTT.

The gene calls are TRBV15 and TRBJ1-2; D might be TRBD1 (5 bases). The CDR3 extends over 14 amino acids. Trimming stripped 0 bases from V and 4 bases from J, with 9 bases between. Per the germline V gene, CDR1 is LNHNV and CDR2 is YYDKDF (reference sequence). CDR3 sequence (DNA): TGTGCCACCAGCAGAGATAAGGGGAGCTATGGCTACACCTTC. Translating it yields CATSRDKGSYGYTF.

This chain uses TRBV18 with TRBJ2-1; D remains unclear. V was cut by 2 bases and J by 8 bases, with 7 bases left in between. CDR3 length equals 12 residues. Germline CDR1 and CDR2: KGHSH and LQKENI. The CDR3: CASSPIGHEQFF. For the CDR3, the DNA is TGTGCCAGCTCACCAATAGGGCATGAGCAGTTCTTC.

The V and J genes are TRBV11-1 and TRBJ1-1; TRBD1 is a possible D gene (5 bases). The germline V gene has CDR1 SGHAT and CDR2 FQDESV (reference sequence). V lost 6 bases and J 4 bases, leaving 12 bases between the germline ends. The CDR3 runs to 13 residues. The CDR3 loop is CASSHVGVTEAFF. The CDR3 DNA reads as TGTGCCAGCAGTCATGTGGGGGTCACTGAAGCTTTCTTT.

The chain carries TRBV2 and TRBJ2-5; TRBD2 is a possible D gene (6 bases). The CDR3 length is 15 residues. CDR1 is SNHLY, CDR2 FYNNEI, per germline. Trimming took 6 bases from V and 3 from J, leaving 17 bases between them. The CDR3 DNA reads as TGTGCCAGCAGGAGGCTGGGGCCGGGGGAAGAGACCCAGTACTTC. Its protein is CASRRLGPGEETQYF.

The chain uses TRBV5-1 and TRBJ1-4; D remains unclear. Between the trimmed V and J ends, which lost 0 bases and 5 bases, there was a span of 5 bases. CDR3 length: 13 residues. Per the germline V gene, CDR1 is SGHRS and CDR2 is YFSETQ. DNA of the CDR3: TGCGCCAGCAGCTTGGCGCCCAATGAAAAACTGTTTTTT. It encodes CASSLAPNEKLFF.

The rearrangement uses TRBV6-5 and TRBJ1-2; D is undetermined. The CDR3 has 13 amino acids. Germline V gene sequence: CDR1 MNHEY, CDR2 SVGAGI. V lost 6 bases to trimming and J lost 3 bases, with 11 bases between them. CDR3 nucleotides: TGTGCCAGCAGCCGATTCCGGGACTATGGCTACACCTTC. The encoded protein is CASSRFRDYGYTF.

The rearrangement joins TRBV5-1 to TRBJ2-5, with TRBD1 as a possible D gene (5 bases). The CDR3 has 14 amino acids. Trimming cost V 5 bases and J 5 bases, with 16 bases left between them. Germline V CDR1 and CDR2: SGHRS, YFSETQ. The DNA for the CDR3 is TGCGCCAGCAGGCAGGGATCGGTGGGCGAGACCCAGTACTTC. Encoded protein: CASRQGSVGETQYF.

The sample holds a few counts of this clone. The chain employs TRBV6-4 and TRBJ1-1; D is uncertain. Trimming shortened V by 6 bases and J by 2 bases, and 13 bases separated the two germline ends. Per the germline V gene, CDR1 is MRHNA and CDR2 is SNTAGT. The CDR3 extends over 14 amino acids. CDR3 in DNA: TGTGCCAGCAGAAAAGGACCCAGCAACACTGAAGCTTTCTTT. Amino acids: CASRKGPSNTEAFF.

CDR3 protein: CASSSGLAGAGETQYF. The CDR3 DNA reads as TGTGCCAGCAGTTCGGGACTAGCGGGAGCTGGAGAGACCCAGTACTTC. The genes are TRBV27 and TRBJ2-5; TRBD2 matches at 14 bases. V was clipped by 4 bases and J by 4 bases; unmatched bases: 5. The germline gives CDR1 MNHEY, CDR2 SMNVEV (reference sequence). The CDR3 is 16 amino acids.

The CDR3: CASSLQAGGPYEQYF. DNA for the CDR3: TGTGCCAGCAGCTTACAAGCGGGAGGACCTTACGAGCAGTACTTC. The chain carries TRBV11-2 and TRBJ2-7; TRBD2 matches 9 bases. The junction had 6 bases not matched to a gene; V was cut back by 2 bases and J by 4 bases. The germline V gene encodes CDR1 SGHAT and CDR2 FQNNGV. The CDR3 totals 15 residues.

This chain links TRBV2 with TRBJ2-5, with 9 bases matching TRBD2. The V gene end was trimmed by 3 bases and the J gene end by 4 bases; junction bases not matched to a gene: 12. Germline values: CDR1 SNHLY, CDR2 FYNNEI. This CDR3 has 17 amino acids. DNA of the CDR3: TGTGCCAGCAGTGAGGCCCTTAGCGGGAGCTTGGGAGAGACCCAGTACTTC. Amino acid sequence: CASSEALSGSLGETQYF.

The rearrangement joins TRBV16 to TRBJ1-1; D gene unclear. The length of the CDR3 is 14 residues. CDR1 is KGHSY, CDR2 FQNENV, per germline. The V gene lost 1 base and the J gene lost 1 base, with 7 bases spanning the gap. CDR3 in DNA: TGTGCCAGCAGCCAATTATTCGAGAACACTGAAGCTTTCTTT. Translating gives CASSQLFENTEAFF. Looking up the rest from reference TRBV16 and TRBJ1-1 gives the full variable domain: GEEVAQTPKHLVRGEGQKAKLYCAPIKGHSYVFWYQQVLKNEFKFLISFQNENVFDETGMPKERFSAKCLPNSPCSLEIQATKLEDSAVYFCASSQLFENTEAFFGQGTRLTVV.

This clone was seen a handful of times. The CDR3 spells CASSFTGLVDTQYF. For the CDR3, the DNA is TGTGCCAGCAGCTTTACTGGGTTGGTAGATACGCAGTATTTT. The chain recombines TRBV7-2 with TRBJ2-3; no clear D. V was cut by 3 bases and J by 5 bases, with 12 bases left in between. From germline, CDR1 is SGHTA and CDR2 FQGNSA. The CDR3 runs to 14 residues.

CDR3 protein: CASSKAGGHEQFF. The DNA for the CDR3 is TGTGCCAGCAGCAAAGCCGGGGGTCATGAGCAGTTCTTC. The chain combines TRBV21-1 with TRBJ2-1; the D segment call TRBD2 is taken from the table without a DNA check. TRBV21-1 is a known pseudogene. The CDR3 consists of 13 residues.

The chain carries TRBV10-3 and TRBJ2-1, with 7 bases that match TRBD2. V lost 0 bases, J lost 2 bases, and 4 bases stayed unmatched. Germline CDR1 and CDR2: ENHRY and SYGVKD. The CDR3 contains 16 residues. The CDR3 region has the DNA TGTGCCATCAGTGAGTCTGGGGGAGGGGCCTACAATGAGCAGTTCTTC. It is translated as CAISESGGGAYNEQFF.

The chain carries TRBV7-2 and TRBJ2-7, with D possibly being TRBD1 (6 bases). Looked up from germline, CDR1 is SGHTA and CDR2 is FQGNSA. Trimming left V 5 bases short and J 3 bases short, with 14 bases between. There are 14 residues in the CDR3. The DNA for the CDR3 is TGTGCCAGCAGCGCCCTACAGGGCTACTACGAGCAGTACTTC. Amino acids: CASSALQGYYEQYF.

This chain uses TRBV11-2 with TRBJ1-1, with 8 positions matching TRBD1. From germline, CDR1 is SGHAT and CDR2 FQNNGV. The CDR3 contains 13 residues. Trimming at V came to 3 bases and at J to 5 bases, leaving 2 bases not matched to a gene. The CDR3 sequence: CASSFRGQTEAFF. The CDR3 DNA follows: TGTGCCAGCAGCTTCAGGGGGCAAACTGAAGCTTTCTTT.

The CDR3 DNA reads TGTGCCAGCTCACCACCAGGGGTCTGGAACACCGGGGAGCTGTTTTTT. Translation gives CASSPPGVWNTGELFF. The rearrangement uses TRBV18 and TRBJ2-2; D might be TRBD1 (5 bases). CDR1 and CDR2 (germline): KGHSH, LQKENI. V was shortened by 0 bases and J by 1 base, with 9 bases between the two germline ends. The CDR3 covers 16 residues. Supplemented by reference TRBV18 and TRBJ2-2, the full variable domain reads NAGVMQNPRHLVRRRGQEARLRCSPMKGHSHVYWYRQLPEEGLKFMVYLQKENIIDESGMPKERFSAEFPKEGPSILRIQQVVRGDSAAYFCASSPPGVWNTGELFFGEGSRLTVL.

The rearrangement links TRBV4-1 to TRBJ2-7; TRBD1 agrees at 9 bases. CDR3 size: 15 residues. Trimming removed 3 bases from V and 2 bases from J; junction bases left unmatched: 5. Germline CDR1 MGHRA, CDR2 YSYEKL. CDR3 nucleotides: TGCGCCAGCAGCCAGCGACAGGGGGTAACCTACGAGCAGTACTTC. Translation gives CASSQRQGVTYEQYF.

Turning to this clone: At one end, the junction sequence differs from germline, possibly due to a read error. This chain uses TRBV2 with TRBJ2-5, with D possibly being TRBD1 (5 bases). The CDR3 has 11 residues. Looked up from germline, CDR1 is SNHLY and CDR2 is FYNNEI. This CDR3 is CAGRVQETQYF. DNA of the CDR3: TGTGCCGGCAGGGTCCAAGAGACCCAGTACTTC.

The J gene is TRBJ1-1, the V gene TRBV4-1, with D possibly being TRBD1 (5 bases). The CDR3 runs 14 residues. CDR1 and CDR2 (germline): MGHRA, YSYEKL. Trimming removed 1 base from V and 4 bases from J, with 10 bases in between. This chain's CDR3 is CASSQGAGGTEAFF. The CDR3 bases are TGCGCCAGCAGCCAAGGAGCCGGGGGCACTGAAGCTTTCTTT.

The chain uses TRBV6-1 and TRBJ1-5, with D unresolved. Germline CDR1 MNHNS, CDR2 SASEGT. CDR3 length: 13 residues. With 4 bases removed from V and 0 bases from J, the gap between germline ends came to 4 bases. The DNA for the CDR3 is TGTGCCAGCAGTGCCTATAGCAATCAGCCCCAGCATTTT. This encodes CASSAYSNQPQHF.

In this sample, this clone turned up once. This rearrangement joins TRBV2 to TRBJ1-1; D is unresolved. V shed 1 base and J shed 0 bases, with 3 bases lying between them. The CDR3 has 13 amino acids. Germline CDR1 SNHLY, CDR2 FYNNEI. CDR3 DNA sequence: TGTGCCAGCAGTGAAGAGATGAACACTGAAGCTTTCTTT. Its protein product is CASSEEMNTEAFF.

The CDR3 sequence: CATSRDTQGSYGYTF. The CDR3 coding sequence is TGTGCCACCAGCAGAGATACTCAGGGCTCCTATGGCTACACCTTC. The gene calls are TRBV15 and TRBJ1-2; perhaps TRBD1 as D (5 bases). The V end lost 0 bases, the J end lost 4 bases, and 12 bases lay between the germline ends. The CDR3 has 15 amino acids. Germline values: CDR1 LNHNV, CDR2 YYDKDF (reference sequence).

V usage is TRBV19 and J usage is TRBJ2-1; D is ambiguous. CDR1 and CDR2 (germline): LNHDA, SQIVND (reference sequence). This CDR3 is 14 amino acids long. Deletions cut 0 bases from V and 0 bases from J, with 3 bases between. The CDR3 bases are TGTGCCAGTAGTATAGATCACTCCTACAATGAGCAGTTCTTC. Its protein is CASSIDHSYNEQFF.

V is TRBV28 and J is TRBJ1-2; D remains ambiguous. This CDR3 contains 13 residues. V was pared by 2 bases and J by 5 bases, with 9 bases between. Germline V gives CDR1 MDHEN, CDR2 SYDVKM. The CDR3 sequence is CASSLNSKYGYTF. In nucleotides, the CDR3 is TGTGCCAGCAGTTTAAATTCGAAGTATGGCTACACCTTC.

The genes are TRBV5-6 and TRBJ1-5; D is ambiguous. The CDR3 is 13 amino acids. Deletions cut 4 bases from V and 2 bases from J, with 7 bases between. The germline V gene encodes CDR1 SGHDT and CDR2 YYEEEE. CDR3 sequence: CASSVQGNQPQHF. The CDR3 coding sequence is TGTGCCAGCAGCGTACAAGGCAATCAGCCCCAGCATTTT.

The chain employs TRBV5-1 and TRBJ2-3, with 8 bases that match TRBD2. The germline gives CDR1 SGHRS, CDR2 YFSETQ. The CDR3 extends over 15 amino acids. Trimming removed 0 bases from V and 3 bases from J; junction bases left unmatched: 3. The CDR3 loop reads CASSLAGGGTDTQYF. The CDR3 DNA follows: TGCGCCAGCAGCTTGGCGGGAGGGGGAACAGATACGCAGTATTTT.

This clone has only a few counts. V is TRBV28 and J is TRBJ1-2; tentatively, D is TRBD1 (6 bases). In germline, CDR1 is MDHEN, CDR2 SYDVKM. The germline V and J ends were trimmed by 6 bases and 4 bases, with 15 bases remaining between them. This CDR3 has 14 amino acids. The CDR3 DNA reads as TGTGCCAGCAGCTACAGGGCTCAAACCTATGGCTACACCTTC. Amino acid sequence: CASSYRAQTYGYTF.

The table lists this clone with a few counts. CDR3 in amino acids: CASRARGGNTEAFF. The CDR3 nucleotides read TGTGCCAGCAGGGCCCGGGGGGGGAACACTGAAGCTTTCTTT. The rearrangement uses TRBV25-1 and TRBJ1-1; the D gene is possibly TRBD1 (5 bases). Trimming pared 6 bases from V and 1 base from J, leaving 12 bases between. This CDR3 has 14 amino acids. Germline values: CDR1 MGHDK, CDR2 SYGVNS.